The 14 T cell receptor beta chains presented below share a single source sample, sequenced in a study of T cells expressing NK-cell markers. TCRdb reworked the 5' RACE reads into one entry per CDR3 protein, no DNA. The sample holds about 160,000 distinct CDR3 sequences. Sequencing input: blood T cells: a sorted CD56 or NKG2C T cell subset, CD4+ or CD8+ T cells, or bulk PBMC T cells (not recorded which). These receptors all stem from a woman between 18 and 70 years old in good health.

The rearrangement links TRBV7-2 to TRBJ1-4; TCRdb indicates TRBD1, and absent DNA this call remains unverified. Germline assignment: CDR1 SGHTA and CDR2 FQGNSA. The CDR3 runs to 14 residues. This CDR3 reads CASSPPGGAEKLFF. The complete variable domain, with remaining parts taken from reference TRBV7-2 and TRBJ1-4, reads GAGVSQSPSNKVTEKGKDVELRCDPISGHTALYWYRQSLGQGLEFLIYFQGNSAPDKSGLPSDRFSAERTGGSVSTLTIQRTQQEDSAVYLCASSPPGGAEKLFFGSGTQLSVL.

The V call is TRBV3-1, the J call TRBJ2-2; as DNA is missing, the TRBD2 call by TCRdb cannot be tested. Germline V CDR1 and CDR2: LGHDT, YNNKEL (reference sequence). This CDR3 has 14 amino acids. CDR3 in amino acids: CASSYSGSAWELFF.

The chain joins TRBV7-3 to TRBJ2-2; TCRdb's assignment of TRBD2 cannot be checked, as there is no DNA. Germline CDR1 and CDR2: SGHTA and FQGTGA. This CDR3 is 17 amino acids long. The chain's CDR3 is CASSPGRGLGGTGELFF.

The rearrangement joins TRBV20-1 to TRBJ2-3; TCRdb reports TRBD1, a call that lacks DNA to check it against. Germline lookup yields CDR1 DFQATT and CDR2 SNEGSKA (reference sequence). This CDR3 is 14 amino acids long. The chain's CDR3 is CSASAGFAPDTQYF.

V and J are TRBV5-1 and TRBJ2-2; with no DNA, the TCRdb D assignment of TRBD1 cannot be verified. The CDR3 extends over 14 amino acids. Germline V lookup: CDR1 SGHRS, CDR2 YFSETQ. The CDR3 protein is CASSYDRVPGSCFF. Combining the CDR3 with reference TRBV5-1 and TRBJ2-2 gives the whole variable domain KAGVTQTPRYLIKTRGQQVTLSCSPISGHRSVSWYQQTPGQGLQFLFEYFSETQRNKGNFPGRFSGRQFSNSRSEMNVSTLELGDSALYLCASSYDRVPGSCFFGEGSRLTVL.

The V gene is TRBV14, the J gene TRBJ1-2; with no DNA, the TCRdb D assignment of TRBD1 cannot be verified. The length of the CDR3 is 15 residues. Germline V gene data show CDR1 as SGHDN and CDR2 as FVKESK. The CDR3 spells CASSPGQLKHYGYTF.

The chain links TRBV6-5 to TRBJ1-2; with no DNA, the TCRdb D assignment of TRBD1 cannot be verified. Looked up from germline, CDR1 is MNHEY and CDR2 is SVGAGI. The CDR3 contains 15 residues. The CDR3 loop is CASSYSLQGAGGYTF.

V is TRBV12-5 and J is TRBJ1-2; absent DNA, TCRdb's TRBD1 call cannot be checked. Germline loops: CDR1 LGHNT, CDR2 FRNRAP. The CDR3 spans 13 residues. CDR3 loop: CASGLGGSYGYTF. The full variable domain, its missing parts supplied by reference TRBV12-5 and TRBJ1-2, is DARVTQTPRHKVTEMGQEVTMRCQPILGHNTVFWYRQTMMQGLELLAYFRNRAPLDDSGMPKDRFSAEMPDATLATLKIQPSEPRDSAVYFCASGLGGSYGYTFGSGTRLTVV.

The chain is built from TRBV4-2 and TRBJ2-5. Per germline, CDR1 LGHNA and CDR2 YNFKEQ. The CDR3 consists of 14 residues. CDR3 in amino acids: CASSPRGVQETQYF.

The chain joins TRBV2 to TRBJ1-4; the D call of TRBD1 rests on TCRdb alone, since no DNA is present to check it. The V gene's germline CDR1 is SNHLY and CDR2 FYNNEI. The CDR3 contains 14 residues. CDR3 region: CASSDRGQGEKLFF.

The chain carries TRBV10-3 and TRBJ2-2. The CDR3 extends over 14 amino acids. The germline V gene has CDR1 ENHRY and CDR2 SYGVKD. The CDR3 sequence is CAISGIGNTGELFF.

This sequence joins TRBV2 and TRBJ2-7. In germline, CDR1 is SNHLY, CDR2 FYNNEI. The CDR3 is 14 amino acids. CDR3 protein: CASKEQHSSYEQYF.

This chain links TRBV15 with TRBJ1-5; TCRdb lists TRBD1, though no DNA is available to test this call. CDR1 and CDR2 from the germline V gene are LNHNV and YYDKDF (reference sequence). CDR3 length equals 16 residues. CDR3: CATSGLGLPRGQPQHF. Full variable domain (missing parts from reference TRBV15 and TRBJ1-5): DAMVIQNPRYQVTQFGKPVTLSCSQTLNHNVMYWYQQKSSQAPKLLFHYYDKDFNNEADTPDNFQSRRPNTSFCFLDIRSPGLGDTAMYLCATSGLGLPRGQPQHFGDGTRLSIL.

The genes are TRBV27 and TRBJ2-5; TCRdb designates TRBD1, a call that cannot be tested without DNA. The length of the CDR3 is 15 residues. CDR1 and CDR2 from the germline V gene are MNHEY and SMNVEV (reference sequence). The CDR3 loop is CASSLLAHPGETQYF.